These 23 T cell receptor beta chains were all obtained from the same sample, sequenced in a study of blood T cell repertoires in COVID-19. Sequencing used immunoSEQ multiplex PCR; TCRdb keeps in-frame clones, though not all of them. The repertoire holds 200,000 to 300,000 clones, 83% seen once, with around 3.5% in the top ten. Input material: PBMCs or T cells enriched from blood (not recorded which). The receptors were sampled from a middle-aged woman who had been exposed to COVID-19.

The V gene is TRBV3-1 (or the pseudogene TRBV3-2), the J gene TRBJ1-3, with D unclear. This CDR3 comprises 12 residues. CDR1 and CDR2 (germline): LGHDT, YNNKEL (reference sequence). Trimming removed 0 bases from V and 8 bases from J, with 5 bases in between. The CDR3 here is CASSQETYTIYF. For the CDR3, the DNA is TGTGCCAGCAGCCAAGAGACTTACACCATATATTTT.

This chain uses TRBV5-1 with TRBJ1-1; 7 bases line up with TRBD1. Germline-derived CDR1 and CDR2 are SGHRS and YFSETQ. V was pared by 0 bases and J by 0 bases, with 5 bases of the junction left unmatched. The CDR3 consists of 16 residues. CDR3 protein: CASSLEGAQMNTEAFF. DNA for the CDR3: TGCGCCAGCAGCTTGGAGGGGGCCCAGATGAACACTGAAGCTTTCTTT.

V gene TRBV5-4 combines with J gene TRBJ2-3, with a possible D match to TRBD2 (5 bases). With 9 bases removed from V and 4 bases from J, the gap between germline ends came to 15 bases. Germline V gives CDR1 SGHNT, CDR2 YYREEE (reference sequence). The CDR3 covers 13 residues. The CDR3 DNA reads as TGTGCCACCCAGCGGCTAGCCTCAGATACGCAGTATTTT. The encoded protein is CATQRLASDTQYF.

This chain links TRBV19 with TRBJ2-7; 7 bases match TRBD1. Germline V gene data show CDR1 as LNHDA and CDR2 as SQIVND (reference sequence). The CDR3 runs to 13 residues. The V gene end was trimmed by 4 bases and the J gene end by 1 base; junction bases not matched to a gene: 1. This CDR3 is CASSTGQSYEQYF. The CDR3 DNA is TGTGCCAGTAGTACGGGACAGTCCTACGAGCAGTACTTC.

The chain has TRBV7-2 and TRBJ2-2, with TRBD1 identical over 8 bases. The germline V gene encodes CDR1 SGHTA and CDR2 FQGNSA. The CDR3 length is 17 residues. V gave up 5 bases and J gave up 0 bases; unmatched junction bases: 8. The CDR3 coding sequence is TGTGCCAGCAGCGCCTGGACAGGGCACGCGAACACCGGGGAGCTGTTTTTT. Its translation is CASSAWTGHANTGELFF.

This sequence joins TRBV3-1 (or the pseudogene TRBV3-2) and TRBJ2-1; TRBD1 aligns across 9 bases. V dropped 4 bases and J dropped 4; count of bases not matched to a gene: 8. Germline loops: CDR1 LGHDT, CDR2 YNNKEL (reference sequence). The CDR3 loop spans 16 amino acids. The CDR3 region has the DNA TGTGCCAGCAGCCCGGAGGGACAGGGCCCGTACAATGAGCAGTTCTTC. This translates into CASSPEGQGPYNEQFF.

The J gene is TRBJ2-5, the V gene TRBV27; a possible D gene is TRBD2 (5 bases). The V and J ends lost 5 bases and 3 bases respectively, with 13 bases between them. CDR3 length: 14 amino acids. Germline V CDR1 and CDR2: MNHEY, SMNVEV (reference sequence). CDR3 bases: TGTGCCAGCAGTCCTCAGGACTCGAAAGAGACCCAGTACTTC. This gives the protein CASSPQDSKETQYF.

The chain has TRBV18 and TRBJ1-4; 7 bases line up with TRBD1. V was pared by 4 bases and J by 0 bases, with 20 bases of the junction left unmatched. Per the germline V gene, CDR1 is KGHSH and CDR2 is LQKENI. The CDR3 sequence is 21 residues long. The DNA for the CDR3 is TGTGCCAGCTCACGCCAATCCCCGGGACAGCCACAACTCACAACTAATGAAAAACTGTTTTTT. Its translation: CASSRQSPGQPQLTTNEKLFF.

This clone has just one count. This chain uses TRBV3-1 (or the pseudogene TRBV3-2) with TRBJ2-5, with D tentatively TRBD2 (6 bases). Trimming shortened V by 0 bases and J by 4 bases, and 9 bases separated the two germline ends. Germline values: CDR1 LGHDT, CDR2 YNNKEL (reference sequence). CDR3 length: 14 residues. The CDR3 sequence: CASSQEGGGETQYF. The CDR3 DNA is TGTGCCAGCAGCCAAGAGGGGGGTGGAGAGACCCAGTACTTC.

This clone appeared a single time. The chain couples TRBV5-1 to TRBJ1-6; 8 bases match TRBD1. Per the germline V gene, CDR1 is SGHRS and CDR2 is YFSETQ. V gave up 0 bases and J gave up 10 bases; unmatched junction bases: 3. The CDR3 length is 14 residues. The chain's CDR3 is CASSLGQGMSPLHF. CDR3 nucleotides: TGCGCCAGCAGCTTGGGACAGGGGATGTCACCCCTCCACTTT.

The genes are TRBV7-3 and TRBJ2-1; D is uncertain. V was cut by 2 bases and J by 4 bases, with 9 bases left in between. There are 14 residues in the CDR3. Germline-derived CDR1 and CDR2 are SGHTA and FQGTGA. The CDR3 nucleotides are TGTGCCAGCAGCTTAGACTCTTTATACAATGAGCAGTTCTTC. It encodes CASSLDSLYNEQFF.

Written as DNA, the CDR3 is TGTGCCAGCAGTTACTCGCACTTTAACTATGGCTACACCTTC. Translated, it gives CASSYSHFNYGYTF. This chain links TRBV6-5 with TRBJ1-2; unclear D gene. This CDR3 contains 14 residues. Trimming cost V 0 bases and J 1 base, with 6 bases left between them. Germline CDR1 is MNHEY and CDR2 is SVGAGI.

This clone has only one observation. This chain joins TRBV7-6 and TRBJ1-4, with TRBD1 matching over 7 bases. V lost 1 base, J lost 4 bases, and 3 bases stayed unmatched. This CDR3 is built from 15 residues. From germline, CDR1 is SGHVS and CDR2 FNYEAQ. CDR3 sequence (DNA): TGTGCCAGCAGCTTAGGACAGGGTATTAATGAAAAACTGTTTTTT. Its translation is CASSLGQGINEKLFF.

This chain connects TRBV7-2 to TRBJ2-5; 11 bases are a match to TRBD2. J gave up 5 bases and V 1 base, and 12 bases lay outside the gene matches. In germline, CDR1 is SGHTA, CDR2 FQGNSA. The CDR3 spans 18 residues. CDR3 amino acids: CASSLDAGSGGARETQYF. The CDR3 DNA follows: TGTGCCAGCAGCTTAGACGCTGGTAGCGGGGGGGCCCGGGAGACCCAGTACTTC.

This clone was seen only a few times. The rearrangement joins TRBV6-5 to TRBJ1-4, with 10 bases aligning to TRBD1. CDR3 length: 14 residues. The J segment lost 8 bases and the V segment lost 6 bases, leaving 6 bases of the junction unmatched. CDR1 is MNHEY and CDR2 is SVGAGI in the germline V gene. The CDR3 sequence: CASSRQGAREKLFF. CDR3 coding DNA: TGTGCCAGCAGCCGACAGGGGGCGCGAGAAAAACTGTTTTTT.

V gene TRBV2 combines with J gene TRBJ1-2, with TRBD1 identical over 10 bases. With 6 bases clipped from V and 4 bases from J, the junction kept 8 bases outside the gene matches. The CDR3 runs to 15 residues. Per the germline V gene, CDR1 is SNHLY and CDR2 is FYNNEI. This CDR3 is CASRDPGQGTYGYTF. CDR3 DNA: TGTGCCAGCAGGGACCCGGGACAGGGGACCTATGGCTACACCTTC.

In its sample, this clone was seen once. The chain combines TRBV5-4 with TRBJ1-6; maybe TRBD1 (5 bases). In germline, CDR1 is SGHNT, CDR2 YYREEE (reference sequence). The CDR3 has 17 residues. The V end was cut by 0 bases, the J end by 0 bases, with 10 bases between. The CDR3 sequence: CASSLDGGSSYNSPLHF. CDR3 DNA: TGTGCCAGCAGCTTGGATGGGGGGAGCTCCTATAATTCACCCCTCCACTTT.

The CDR3 region has the DNA TGTGCCAGCAGTTCCCCAGGCCCTGGGGCCAACGTCCTGACTTTC. It is translated as CASSSPGPGANVLTF. This chain connects TRBV28 to TRBJ2-6; D uncertain. V was trimmed by 4 bases and J by 2 bases, leaving 9 bases between them. This CDR3 has 15 amino acids. Germline CDR1 MDHEN, CDR2 SYDVKM.

The chain recombines TRBV9 with TRBJ2-5; D is possibly TRBD2 (5 bases). Germline V lookup: CDR1 SGDLS, CDR2 YYNGEE. Trimming removed 2 bases at V and 0 bases at J, with 17 bases between. This CDR3 region has 17 residues. The CDR3 DNA reads as TGTGCCAGCAGCGTCCGTTCAAGCGGCGGGTACCAAGAGACCCAGTACTTC. Translating it yields CASSVRSSGGYQETQYF.

This clone was seen a handful of times. The rearrangement joins TRBV24-1 to TRBJ2-2; TRBD1 agrees at 7 bases. The V gene's germline CDR1 is KGHDR and CDR2 SFDVKD. This CDR3 has 17 amino acids. J lost 5 bases, V lost 4 bases, and 12 bases had no gene match. The CDR3 region has the DNA TGTGCCACCAGTGAGCTGACAGGGCGCTCGGGAACCGGGGAGCTGTTTTTT. This translates into CATSELTGRSGTGELFF.

The chain recombines TRBV28 with TRBJ2-1, with 10 bases lining up with TRBD2. CDR1 and CDR2 (germline): MDHEN, SYDVKM. J was trimmed by 5 bases and V by 5 bases; bases with no gene match: 3. The CDR3 covers 14 residues. The CDR3 DNA reads TGTGCCAGCAGTCTAGCGGGAGAGCACAATGAGCAGTTCTTC. Encoded protein: CASSLAGEHNEQFF.

The chain links TRBV5-6 to TRBJ1-5; TRBD1 matches at 7 bases. CDR3 length: 14 amino acids. Germline-derived CDR1 and CDR2 are SGHDT and YYEEEE. Trimming removed 5 bases from V and 3 bases from J; junction bases left unmatched: 5. This CDR3 reads CASSYRGTNQPQHF. The DNA for the CDR3 is TGTGCCAGCAGTTACAGGGGTACCAATCAGCCCCAGCATTTT. The complete variable domain, with remaining parts taken from reference TRBV5-6 and TRBJ1-5, reads DAGVTQSPTHLIKTRGQQVTLRCSPKSGHDTVSWYQQALGQGPQFIFQYYEEEERQRGNFPDRFSGHQFPNYSSELNVNALLLGDSALYLCASSYRGTNQPQHFGDGTRLSIL.

The chain combines TRBV7-2 with TRBJ2-5; TRBD2 might be the D (5 bases). The CDR3 loop spans 15 amino acids. V was clipped by 1 base and J by 5 bases, with 14 bases between them. Germline values: CDR1 SGHTA, CDR2 FQGNSA. The CDR3 loop is CASSLGPLSGETQYF. In DNA form, the CDR3 reads TGTGCCAGCAGCTTAGGGCCACTATCGGGGGAGACCCAGTACTTC.